This T cell receptor beta chain is drawn from a study of somatic mutations in cytotoxic T cells in rheumatoid arthritis. About the study: Certain T-cell populations stained with V beta antibodies were FACS-sorted to nearly 100% purity, and V beta1+ cells were TCRB-sequenced. Study-wide results and caveats: Unlike healthy controls, rheumatoid arthritis patients had CD8+ clonality that increased with age. About an eighth of the 65 patients had a largest CD8+ clone above 20% of CD8+ cells. For CD8+ T-cell clonality, rheumatoid arthritis patients and age-matched healthy controls did not differ significantly.

The CDR3 is 15 residues long. Germline-derived CDR1 and CDR2 are MNHNS and SASEGT. Trimming at V came to 2 bases and at J to 5 bases, leaving 6 bases not matched to a gene. This clone ranks as medium-sized (0.01 to 0.1%). As yet, its antigen is unknown. Only in-frame clones appear in the TCRdb table, and some are missing; sequencing was by immunoSEQ multiplex PCR. The profile shows thousands of clones, less than 75% of them singletons. The chain recombines TRBV6-1 with TRBJ2-7, with 10 bases lining up with TRBD2. Sequencing input: CD8+ T cells sorted from blood. This sequence was found in a man in his forties in good health. The CDR3 nucleotides are TGTGCCAGCAGTGAAATTCCTAGCGGGAGTAACGAGCAGTACTTC. It translates to CASSEIPSGSNEQYF.